Listed below are T cell receptor beta chains from one sample, sequenced in a study of T cell responses to AZD1222 COVID-19 vaccine. Repertoires were generated with immunoSEQ multiplex PCR, while TCRdb's copy carries only in-frame clones and drops some. Of roughly 54,000 clones in the sample, more than 70% are singletons; the top ten hold about 15%. The specimen was peripheral blood, collected 28 days after the second AZD1222 dose. The receptors here all came from an adult who received the AZD1222 COVID-19 vaccine. Both conserved end residues are trimmed from each CDR3.

>TRBV6-5|TRBJ1-6
ASSSEVDSPLH
>TRBV6-5|TRBJ1-1
ASSNDRAVTEAF
>TRBV19|TRBJ1-1
ASSSTGDTEAF
>TRBV25-1|TRBJ2-7
ASSAEGGAYEQY
>TRBV24-1|TRBJ2-5
ATSDTGTAQETQY
>TRBV2|TRBJ2-3
ASSEWLAGTSDTQY
>TRBV7-2|TRBJ2-5
ASSLGWGPSYGETQY
>TRBV5-6|TRBJ1-1
ASSLLGDTNTEAF
>TRBV5-1|TRBJ2-3
ASSLDSGYTDTQY
>TRBV5-8|TRBJ1-6
ASSPGAGGYSPLH
>TRBV13|TRBJ2-1
ASSSRDTYHNEQF
>TRBV3-1/TRBV3-2|TRBJ2-3
ASSLPFGGNTDTQY
>TRBV4-1|TRBJ1-2
ASSQVPGGSSYGYT
>TRBV30|TRBJ2-3
AWREPGTDTQY
>TRBV6-6|TRBJ2-3
ASSWTGEGTDTQY
>TRBV27|TRBJ1-2
ASRTRLTAHYGYT
>TRBV2|TRBJ2-4
ASSVQGVNIQY
>TRBV5-3|TRBJ2-7
ARSLVGYEQY
>TRBV23-1|TRBJ1-1
ASSHDNGGRGSTEAF
>TRBV11-3|TRBJ1-6
ASSLNREWISPLH
>TRBV5-4|TRBJ1-3
ASSLNRGTSGNTIY
>TRBV25-1|TRBJ1-2
ATSIGGDYGYT
>TRBV6-5|TRBJ1-5
ASRAPEQPQH
>TRBV7-9|TRBJ1-1
ASSPGQYNTEAF
>TRBV6-5|TRBJ1-6
ASSSGQVTLSPLH
>TRBV6-5|TRBJ2-1
ASSYIAGTNEQF
>TRBV5-4|TRBJ2-1
ASSFSSGTYNEQF
>TRBV29-1|TRBJ1-2
SVEDRDLSGYT
>TRBV29-1|TRBJ2-5
SAGGQHQETQY
>TRBV27|TRBJ1-2
ASSSTIKGFSPRSGYT
>TRBV3-1/TRBV3-2|TRBJ2-7
ASSADRGLEQY
>TRBV7-2|TRBJ2-1
ASSFATSGSYNEQF
>TRBV6-5|TRBJ1-1
ASNPGGDTEAF
>TRBV21-1|TRBJ2-6
PSTKIHTTGEANFCANVLT
>TRBV9|TRBJ2-1
ASSADGSSYNEQF
>TRBV7-8|TRBJ2-1
ASSLSGTRSIGEQF
>TRBV20-1|TRBJ2-7
SASGTGGAVYEQY